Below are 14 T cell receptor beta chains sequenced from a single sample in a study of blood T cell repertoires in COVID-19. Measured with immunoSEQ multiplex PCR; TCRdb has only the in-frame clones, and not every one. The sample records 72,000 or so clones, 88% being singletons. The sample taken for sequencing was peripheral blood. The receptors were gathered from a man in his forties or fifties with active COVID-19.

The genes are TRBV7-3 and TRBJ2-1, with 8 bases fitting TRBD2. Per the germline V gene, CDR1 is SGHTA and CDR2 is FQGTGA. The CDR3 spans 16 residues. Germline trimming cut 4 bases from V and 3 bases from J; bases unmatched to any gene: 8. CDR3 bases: TGTGCCAGCAGCTGGCAAGGAGCGGGAGTCTACAATGAGCAGTTCTTC. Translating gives CASSWQGAGVYNEQFF.

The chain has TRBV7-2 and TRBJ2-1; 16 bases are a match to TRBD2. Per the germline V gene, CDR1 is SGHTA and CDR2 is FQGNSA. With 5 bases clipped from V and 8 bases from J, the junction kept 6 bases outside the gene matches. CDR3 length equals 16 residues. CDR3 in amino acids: CASSLEGLAGGDEQFF. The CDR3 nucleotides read TGTGCCAGCAGCCTAGAGGGACTAGCGGGGGGGGATGAGCAGTTCTTC.

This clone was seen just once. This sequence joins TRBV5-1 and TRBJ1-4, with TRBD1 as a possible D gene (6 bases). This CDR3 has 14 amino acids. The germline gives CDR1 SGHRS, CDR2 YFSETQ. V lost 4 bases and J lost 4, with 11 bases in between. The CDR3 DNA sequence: TGCGCCAGCAGCCCGGACAGTGATAATGAAAAACTGTTTTTT. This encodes CASSPDSDNEKLFF.

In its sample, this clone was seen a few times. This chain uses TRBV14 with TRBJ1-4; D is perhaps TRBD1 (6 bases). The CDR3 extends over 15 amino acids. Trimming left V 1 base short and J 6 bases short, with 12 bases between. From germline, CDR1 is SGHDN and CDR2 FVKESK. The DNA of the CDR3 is TGTGCCAGCAGCCAAGGCACAGGGCGGCATGAAAAACTGTTTTTT. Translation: CASSQGTGRHEKLFF. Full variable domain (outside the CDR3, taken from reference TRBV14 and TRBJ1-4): EAGVTQFPSHSVIEKGQTVTLRCDPISGHDNLYWYRRVMGKEIKFLLHFVKESKQDESGMPNNRFLAERTGGTYSTLKVQPAELEDSGVYFCASSQGTGRHEKLFFGSGTQLSVL.

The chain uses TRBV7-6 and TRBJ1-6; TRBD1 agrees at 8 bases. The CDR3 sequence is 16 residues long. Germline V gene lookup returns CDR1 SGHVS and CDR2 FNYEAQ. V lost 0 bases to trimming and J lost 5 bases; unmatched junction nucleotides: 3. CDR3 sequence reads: CASSLAPGQDNSPLHF. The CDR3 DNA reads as TGTGCCAGCAGCTTAGCTCCGGGACAGGATAATTCACCCCTCCACTTT.

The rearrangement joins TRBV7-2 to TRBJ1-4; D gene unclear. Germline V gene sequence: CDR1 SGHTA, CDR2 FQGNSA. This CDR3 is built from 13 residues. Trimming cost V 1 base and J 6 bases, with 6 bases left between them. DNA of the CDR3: TGTGCCAGCAGCTTAGTGGCAGATGAAAAACTGTTTTTT. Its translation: CASSLVADEKLFF.

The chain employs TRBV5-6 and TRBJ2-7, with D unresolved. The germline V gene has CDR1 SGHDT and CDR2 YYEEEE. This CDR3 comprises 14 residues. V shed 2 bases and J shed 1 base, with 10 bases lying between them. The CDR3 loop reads CASSFDISSYEQYF. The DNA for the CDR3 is TGTGCCAGCAGCTTCGACATTTCGTCCTACGAGCAGTACTTC.

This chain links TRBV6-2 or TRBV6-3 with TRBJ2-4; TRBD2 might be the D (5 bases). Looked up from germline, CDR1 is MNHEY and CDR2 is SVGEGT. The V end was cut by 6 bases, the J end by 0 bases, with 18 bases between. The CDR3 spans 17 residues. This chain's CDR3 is CASSYHRGGQAKNIQYF. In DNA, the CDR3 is TGTGCCAGCAGCTATCACCGAGGAGGCCAAGCCAAAAACATTCAGTACTTC.

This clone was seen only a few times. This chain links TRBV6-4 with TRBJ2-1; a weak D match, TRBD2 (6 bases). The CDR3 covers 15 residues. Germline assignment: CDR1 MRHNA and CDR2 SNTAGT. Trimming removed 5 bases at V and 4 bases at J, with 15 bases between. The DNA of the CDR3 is TGTGCCAGCAGTCCCCGGGGCGGGGCATACAATGAGCAGTTCTTC. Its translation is CASSPRGGAYNEQFF.

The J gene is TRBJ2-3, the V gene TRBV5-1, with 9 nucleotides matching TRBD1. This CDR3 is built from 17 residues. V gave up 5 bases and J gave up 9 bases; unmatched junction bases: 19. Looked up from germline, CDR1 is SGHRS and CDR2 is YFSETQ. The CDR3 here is CASRRGTGPLDSLTQYF. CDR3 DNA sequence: TGCGCCAGCAGGAGGGGGACAGGGCCTTTGGATTCATTGACGCAGTATTTT. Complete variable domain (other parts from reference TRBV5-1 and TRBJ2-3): KAGVTQTPRYLIKTRGQQVTLSCSPISGHRSVSWYQQTPGQGLQFLFEYFSETQRNKGNFPGRFSGRQFSNSRSEMNVSTLELGDSALYLCASRRGTGPLDSLTQYFGPGTRLTVL.

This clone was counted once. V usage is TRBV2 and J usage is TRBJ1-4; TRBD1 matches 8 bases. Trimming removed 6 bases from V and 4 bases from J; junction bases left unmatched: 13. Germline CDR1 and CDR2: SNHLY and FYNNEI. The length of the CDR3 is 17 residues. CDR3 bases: TGTGCCAGCAGGACCGACGGGACAGGCCGCCTTAATGAAAAACTGTTTTTT. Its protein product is CASRTDGTGRLNEKLFF.

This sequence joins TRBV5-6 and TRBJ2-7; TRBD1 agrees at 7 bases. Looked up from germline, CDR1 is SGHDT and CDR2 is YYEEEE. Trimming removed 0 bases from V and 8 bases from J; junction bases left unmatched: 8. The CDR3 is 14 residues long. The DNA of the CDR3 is TGTGCCAGCAGCTTGGAGGGGGCCACTAGGAAGCAGTACTTC. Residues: CASSLEGATRKQYF.

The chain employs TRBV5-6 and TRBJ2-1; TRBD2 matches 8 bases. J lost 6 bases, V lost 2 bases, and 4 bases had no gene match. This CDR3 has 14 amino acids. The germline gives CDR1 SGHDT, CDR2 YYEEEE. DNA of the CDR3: TGTGCCAGCAGCTTTTTAGCGGGGTTCAATGAGCAGTTCTTC. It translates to CASSFLAGFNEQFF.

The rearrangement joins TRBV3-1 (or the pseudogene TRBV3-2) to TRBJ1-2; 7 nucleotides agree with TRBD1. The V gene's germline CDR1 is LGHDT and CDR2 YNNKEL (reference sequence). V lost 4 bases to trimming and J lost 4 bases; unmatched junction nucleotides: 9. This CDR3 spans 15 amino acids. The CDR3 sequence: CASSPSGTASYGYTF. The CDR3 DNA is TGTGCCAGCAGCCCCTCCGGGACAGCGAGCTATGGCTACACCTTC.